This T cell receptor (beta chain) appears in the sequencing data of a study of blood T cell repertoires in COVID-19. In the study overall: Collection of acute and convalescent COVID-19 samples took place in the United States, Italy and Spain. Sources were T cells, B-cell-depleted T cells, or PBMCs; the material itself was cDNA or gDNA.

Authors' processing steps: It was from reference gene primer amplification that nucleated cell counts were estimated. TCRdb keeps only in-frame clones here, not all; method: immunoSEQ multiplex PCR. The DNA gave D and trimming, while V, J and clone size come from that table. The sample gives a few hundred thousand clones, over 75% of which show up once; around 13% is in the top ten. The TCR originated in a woman aged 60-70 years with acute or convalescent COVID-19. The sequenced material came from peripheral blood.

The chain's CDR3 is CASSRGQGRDEAFF. DNA of the CDR3: TGTGCCAGCAGCCGAGGACAGGGGCGGGATGAAGCTTTCTTT. The chain joins TRBV6-5 to TRBJ1-1; TRBD1 aligns across 9 bases. The trim removed 6 bases at V and 7 bases at J, leaving 9 bases unmatched. CDR1 is MNHEY and CDR2 is SVGAGI in the germline V gene. CDR3 length: 14 residues.